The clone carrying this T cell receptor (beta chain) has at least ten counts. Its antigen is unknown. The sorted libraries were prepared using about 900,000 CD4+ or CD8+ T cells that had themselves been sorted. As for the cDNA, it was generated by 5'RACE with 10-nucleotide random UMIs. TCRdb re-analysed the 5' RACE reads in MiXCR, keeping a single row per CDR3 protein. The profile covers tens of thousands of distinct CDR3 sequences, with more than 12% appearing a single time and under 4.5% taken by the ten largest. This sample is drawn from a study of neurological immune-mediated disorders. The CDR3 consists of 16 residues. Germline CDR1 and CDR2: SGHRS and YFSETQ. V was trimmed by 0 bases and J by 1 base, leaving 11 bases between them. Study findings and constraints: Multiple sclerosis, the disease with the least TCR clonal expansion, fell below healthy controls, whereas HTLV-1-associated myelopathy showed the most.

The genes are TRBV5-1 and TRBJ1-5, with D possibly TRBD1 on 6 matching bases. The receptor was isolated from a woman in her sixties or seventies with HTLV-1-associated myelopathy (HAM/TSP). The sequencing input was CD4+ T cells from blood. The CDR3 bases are TGCGCCAGCAGCTTGGGATCCGGGGGCAGCAATCAGCCCCAGCATTTT. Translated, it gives CASSLGSGGSNQPQHF.